This is a list of T cell receptor beta chains from one sample in a study of spatial heterogeneity in lung cancer. TCRdb ran MiXCR on the 5' RACE reads and lists one entry per CDR3 protein. This sample has 20,000 to 25,000 distinct CDR3 sequences, with 8.5% to 10% found just once. The starting material was PBMCs, obtained at follow-up. These receptors originate from a male donor with early-stage non-small cell lung cancer. Both conserved end residues are part of each CDR3. Fields, in order: J gene, V gene, D gene, clone size, CDR3 protein, CDR3 DNA. The D gene is left open where the match is weak. Size tells how often a clone was seen (once, few, many) or the class of an expanded clone, and some rows leave it out.

TRBJ2-3 | TRBV5-4 | TRBD2 | . | CASSLGTGGSPDTQYF | TGTGCCAGCAGCTTGGGTACGGGGGGGTCCCCCGATACGCAGTATTTT
TRBJ2-3 | TRBV28 | . | many | CASSFQRAGGTDTQYF | TGTGCCAGCAGTTTCCAAAGGGCAGGTGGCACAGATACGCAGTATTTT
TRBJ1-2 | TRBV18 | . | . | CASSPTLGPYGYTF | TGTGCCAGCTCACCTACCCTGGGGCCCTATGGCTACACCTTC
TRBJ2-3 | TRBV20-1 | TRBD2 | . | CSVPTSGADTQYF | TGCAGTGTACCGACTAGCGGGGCAGATACGCAGTATTTT
TRBJ1-1 | TRBV28 | . | few | CASSLLQTAKAFF | TGTGCCAGCAGTTTATTACAGACAGCCAAAGCTTTCTTT
TRBJ2-7 | TRBV24-1 | . | . | CATSDSRSSYEQYF | TGTGCCACCAGTGATTCCAGGAGCTCCTACGAGCAGTACTTC
TRBJ2-1 | TRBV27 | . | many | CASSLSPKGEQFF | TGTGCCAGCAGTTTATCGCCGAAGGGTGAGCAGTTCTTC
TRBJ2-7 | TRBV5-1 | . | many | CASSQGGSLGFYEQYF | TGCGCCAGCAGCCAAGGAGGTAGCCTCGGGTTCTACGAGCAGTACTTC
TRBJ1-3 | TRBV12-3/TRBV12-4 | TRBD1 | many | CASSIDRVRNTIYF | TGTGCCAGCAGCATCGACAGGGTCCGAAACACCATATATTTT
TRBJ2-1 | TRBV5-8 | . | . | CVSSLGFNEQFF | TGTGTCAGCAGCCTTGGGTTTAATGAGCAGTTCTTC
TRBJ1-1 | TRBV14 | . | . | CASSQDRDTEAFF | TGTGCCAGCAGCCAAGATAGAGACACTGAAGCTTTCTTT
TRBJ2-2 | TRBV3-1 | TRBD1 | . | CASSRVAGGSAGELFF | TGTGCCAGCAGCCGAGTGGCAGGGGGCAGCGCCGGGGAGCTGTTTTTT
TRBJ2-7 | TRBV4-3 | . | . | CASSQDKGLEQYF | TGCGCCAGCAGCCAAGACAAGGGGCTCGAGCAGTACTTC
TRBJ2-3 | TRBV28 | . | . | CASSSTLLPGTGSTDTQYF | TGTGCCAGCAGTTCTACTCTCCTTCCCGGGACGGGGAGCACAGATACGCAGTATTTT
TRBJ2-7 | TRBV29-1 | . | . | CSVMAAPAYEQYF | TGCAGCGTTATGGCGGCCCCCGCCTACGAGCAGTACTTC
TRBJ2-7 | TRBV18 | TRBD1 | many | CASTAGTGVREQYF | TGTGCCAGCACGGCCGGGACAGGGGTTCGCGAGCAGTACTTC
TRBJ2-7 | TRBV20-1 | . | many | CSAIGPTYEQYF | TGCAGTGCCATCGGCCCCACCTACGAGCAGTACTTC
TRBJ1-3 | TRBV4-3 | . | many | CASSQAGHHSGNTIYF | TGCGCCAGCAGCCAAGCGGGACATCACTCTGGAAACACCATATATTTT
TRBJ2-5 | TRBV5-1 | . | . | CASSPGNEETQYF | TGCGCCAGCAGCCCAGGTAACGAGGAGACCCAGTACTTC
TRBJ2-7 | TRBV6-5 | . | few | CASSYQGGGEQYF | TGTGCCAGCAGTTACCAAGGGGGTGGCGAGCAGTACTTC
TRBJ1-1 | TRBV7-2 | . | . | CASSFGSGVNTEAFF | TGTGCCAGCAGCTTCGGGTCGGGAGTGAACACTGAAGCTTTCTTT
TRBJ1-5 | TRBV20-1 | . | many | CSASSMGGTQPQHF | TGCAGTGCTAGCTCTATGGGGGGGACTCAGCCCCAGCATTTT
TRBJ2-5 | TRBV7-2 | . | many | CASSLALGKETQYF | TGTGCCAGCAGCTTAGCTCTAGGGAAAGAGACCCAGTACTTC
TRBJ1-1 | TRBV7-2 | . | . | CASSLWGRGGTEAFF | TGTGCCAGCAGCTTATGGGGGAGAGGGGGCACTGAAGCTTTCTTT
TRBJ1-6 | TRBV4-2 | . | many | CASSRFNYNSPLHF | TGTGCCAGCAGCCGCTTCAATTACAATTCACCCCTCCACTTT
TRBJ1-1 | TRBV10-2 | TRBD1 | . | CASSVDRGTTEAFF | TGCGCCAGCAGTGTGGACAGGGGAACCACTGAAGCTTTCTTT
TRBJ2-7 | TRBV18 | . | large | CASSPPGYEQYF | TGTGCCAGCTCACCCCCGGGGTACGAGCAGTACTTC
TRBJ2-7 | TRBV5-4 | . | many | CASSLKGSTYEQYF | TGTGCCAGCAGCTTGAAAGGCAGTACCTACGAGCAGTACTTC
TRBJ2-7 | TRBV5-5 | . | few | CASSLTFYEQYF | TGTGCCAGCAGCTTGACCTTCTACGAGCAGTACTTC
TRBJ2-2 | TRBV5-4 | TRBD1 | many | CASSLGGGPNTGELFF | TGTGCCAGCAGCTTGGGAGGGGGCCCGAACACCGGGGAGCTGTTTTTT
TRBJ1-4 | TRBV7-9 | TRBD1 | many | CASSSPTGASEKLFF | TGTGCCAGCAGCTCTCCTACAGGGGCCAGTGAAAAACTGTTTTTT
TRBJ2-5 | TRBV7-2 | TRBD2 | few | CASSYSGTKGETQYF | TGTGCCAGCAGCTATAGCGGGACGAAGGGGGAGACCCAGTACTTC
TRBJ2-5 | TRBV9 | . | many | CASSLGPEQETQYF | TGTGCCAGCAGCCTTGGGCCAGAGCAAGAGACCCAGTACTTC
TRBJ2-2 | TRBV7-6 | . | few | CASSQDQSRTGELFF | TGTGCCAGCAGCCAAGATCAGTCGCGCACCGGGGAGCTGTTTTTT
TRBJ1-5 | TRBV5-1 | . | few | CASSLTGVNQPQHF | TGCGCCAGCAGCTTGACAGGAGTGAATCAGCCCCAGCATTTT
TRBJ2-1 | TRBV3-1 | . | once | CASSPPRGRSYNEQFF | TGTGCCAGCAGCCCCCCGAGGGGCCGCTCTTACAATGAGCAGTTCTTC
TRBJ2-7 | TRBV4-3 | . | . | CASSRDGGPYEQYF | TGCGCCAGCAGCCGAGACGGGGGTCCCTACGAGCAGTACTTC
TRBJ2-2 | TRBV9 | TRBD1 | many | CASGGNGQVNTGELFF | TGTGCCAGCGGGGGAAACGGACAGGTTAACACCGGGGAGCTGTTTTTT
TRBJ1-2 | TRBV29-1 | . | many | CSVEDPGRGYGYTF | TGCAGCGTTGAAGATCCTGGGAGGGGCTATGGCTACACCTTC
TRBJ1-6 | TRBV28 | TRBD1 | . | CASSPGQGSYNSPLHF | TGTGCCAGCAGCCCAGGACAGGGATCCTATAATTCACCCCTCCACTTT
TRBJ1-4 | TRBV9 | . | . | CASSVGTENEKLFF | TGTGCCAGCAGCGTCGGGACGGAGAATGAAAAACTGTTTTTT
TRBJ1-1 | TRBV5-4 | TRBD1 | . | CASSSPGQGISGGAFF | TGTGCCAGCAGCTCCCCAGGACAGGGGATATCGGGAGGAGCTTTCTTT
TRBJ1-1 | TRBV24-1 | TRBD1 | few | CATSDSGQEAFF | TGTGCCACCAGTGATTCTGGACAGGAGGCTTTCTTT
TRBJ1-1 | TRBV20-1 | . | few | CSAQGGVGAEAFF | TGCAGTGCCCAAGGCGGAGTAGGCGCTGAAGCTTTCTTT
TRBJ2-5 | TRBV11-1 | . | . | CASSLGAEETQYF | TGTGCCAGCAGCTTAGGAGCAGAAGAGACCCAGTACTTC
TRBJ1-2 | TRBV7-6 | . | many | CASSSRTVSLNYGYTF | TGTGCCAGCAGCTCGAGGACAGTCTCCCTGAACTATGGCTACACCTTC
TRBJ1-2 | TRBV5-5 | . | few | CASREDSYYGYTF | TGTGCCAGCAGGGAGGACAGCTACTATGGCTACACCTTC
TRBJ2-3 | TRBV28 | . | many | CASSLGGGTDTQYF | TGTGCCAGCAGTTTGGGAGGGGGAACAGATACGCAGTATTTT
TRBJ2-3 | TRBV10-3 | TRBD1 | . | CAISEHTGTGGPDTQYF | TGTGCCATCAGTGAACACACCGGGACAGGGGGCCCAGATACGCAGTATTTT
TRBJ1-2 | TRBV19 | . | many | CASSARGRNYGYTF | TGTGCCAGTAGCGCCAGAGGAAGAAACTATGGCTACACCTTC
TRBJ2-2 | TRBV3-1 | TRBD2 | few | CASSVSGGSYTGELFF | TGTGCCAGCAGCGTGAGCGGGGGGTCTTACACCGGGGAGCTGTTTTTT